This entry concerns a single T cell receptor (beta chain). The target antigen is unknown. Repertoires were generated with immunoSEQ multiplex PCR, while TCRdb's copy carries only in-frame clones and drops some. The sample has around 120,000 clones; about 89% are singletons. Time point: peripheral blood 6 weeks after treatment start. Patients suffered from locally advanced or metastatic urothelial carcinoma. Per-patient samples, pretreatment and on-treatment, numbered 1 to 8. V shed 4 bases and J 0 bases; nucleotides not matched to a gene: 3. The CDR3 is made up of 14 amino acids. Germline V lookup: CDR1 SGHRS, CDR2 YFSETQ. The source of the sample is a study of PD-L1 blockade in urothelial cancer. Whole-study context: Blood samples had a median of approximately 150,000 T cells.

Study-wide points: At the 3-week point, tumor-associated blood clones expanded more in durable-benefit patients.

J is TRBJ1-1 and V is TRBV5-1; TRBD1 matches 7 bases. The input for sequencing was PBMCs, taken around atezolizumab (anti-PD-L1) treatment. This receptor was taken from a man aged 55-75 years with urothelial cancer. CDR3 protein: CASSAGQMNTEAFF. CDR3 nucleotide sequence: TGCGCCAGCAGCGCGGGACAGATGAACACTGAAGCTTTCTTT.